The clone carrying this TCR beta chain has only a few counts. Arm-PCR of CDR3 regions and iRepertoire HTBI primers were used to build TCR beta libraries. Each CDR3 protein is one row after TCRdb ran MiXCR on the multiplex PCR reads. The top ten clones hold roughly 27% of a sample with roughly 300,000 distinct CDR3 sequences, 20% of them seen once. The data were taken from a study of regulatory T cells in long-lasting Graves disease. Time point described: persistent/refractory GD, antithyroid drugs over 5 years with positive TRAb. PBMC-extracted RNA yielded the TCR library. The V end was cut by 4 bases, the J end by 12 bases, with 10 bases between. The length of the CDR3 is 11 residues. CDR1 and CDR2 (germline): LGHDT, YNNKEL (reference sequence).

The source was peripheral blood mononuclear cells (PBMCs), collected when the disease was refractory, from a patient treated with antithyroid drugs. V gene TRBV3-1 combines with J gene TRBJ2-1; TRBD1 is a possible D gene (5 bases). This TCR was sampled from a female donor with Graves disease. The CDR3: CASSLQGRQFF. The DNA for the CDR3 is TGTGCCAGCAGCCTTCAGGGAAGGCAGTTCTTC.